The entry below gives a single T cell receptor beta chain sequence along with its context. Germline CDR1 MNHEY, CDR2 SVGAGI. The CDR3 covers 13 residues. V lost 6 bases to trimming and J lost 4 bases; unmatched junction nucleotides: 4. TCRdb keeps only in-frame clones here, not all; method: immunoSEQ multiplex PCR. The sample consists of about 60,000 clones, roughly nine tenths of them appearing once. This sample stems from a study of T cell changes during pregnancy in multiple sclerosis. This clonotype was sampled from a female donor with multiple sclerosis, enrolled in a pregnancy study. The chain couples TRBV6-5 to TRBJ1-2; 8 bases agree with TRBD1. The starting material was CD4+ T cells from peripheral blood mononuclear cells, obtained in the first trimester of pregnancy. The CDR3 DNA sequence: TGTGCCAGCAGCCGACAGGGGCCCTATGGCTACACCTTC. Translated: CASSRQGPYGYTF.